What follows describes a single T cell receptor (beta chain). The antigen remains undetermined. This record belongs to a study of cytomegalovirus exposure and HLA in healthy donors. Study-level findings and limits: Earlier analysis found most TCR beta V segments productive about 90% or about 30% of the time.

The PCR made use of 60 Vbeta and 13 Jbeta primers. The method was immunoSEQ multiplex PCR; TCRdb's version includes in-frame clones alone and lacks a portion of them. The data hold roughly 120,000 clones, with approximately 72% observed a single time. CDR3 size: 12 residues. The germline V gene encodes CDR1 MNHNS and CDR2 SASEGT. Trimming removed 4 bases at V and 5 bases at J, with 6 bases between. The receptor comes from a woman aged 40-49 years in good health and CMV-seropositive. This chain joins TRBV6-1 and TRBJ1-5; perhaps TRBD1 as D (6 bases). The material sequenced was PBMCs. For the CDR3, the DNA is TGTGCCAGCAGTGCAGGGGATCAGCCCCAGCATTTT. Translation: CASSAGDQPQHF.